Included here is one T cell receptor beta chain sequence, with context. The germline gives CDR1 MNHEY, CDR2 SMNVEV (reference sequence). The V and J ends lost 5 bases and 4 bases respectively, with 11 bases between them. This CDR3 spans 14 amino acids. The data originate from a study of cytomegalovirus exposure and HLA in healthy donors. Sequencing was performed with immunoSEQ multiplex PCR; in TCRdb, only in-frame clones are kept and a portion is missing. The profile shows some 71,000 clones, 94% of them singletons. The source material was PBMCs. The V call is TRBV27, the J call TRBJ2-2; TRBD2 is a possible D gene (6 bases). The TCR was taken from a woman aged 18-29 years in good health and CMV-seronegative. Written as DNA, the CDR3 is TGTGCCAGCAGTCCTTTCGGGGGCACCGGGGAGCTGTTTTTT. It codes for CASSPFGGTGELFF.